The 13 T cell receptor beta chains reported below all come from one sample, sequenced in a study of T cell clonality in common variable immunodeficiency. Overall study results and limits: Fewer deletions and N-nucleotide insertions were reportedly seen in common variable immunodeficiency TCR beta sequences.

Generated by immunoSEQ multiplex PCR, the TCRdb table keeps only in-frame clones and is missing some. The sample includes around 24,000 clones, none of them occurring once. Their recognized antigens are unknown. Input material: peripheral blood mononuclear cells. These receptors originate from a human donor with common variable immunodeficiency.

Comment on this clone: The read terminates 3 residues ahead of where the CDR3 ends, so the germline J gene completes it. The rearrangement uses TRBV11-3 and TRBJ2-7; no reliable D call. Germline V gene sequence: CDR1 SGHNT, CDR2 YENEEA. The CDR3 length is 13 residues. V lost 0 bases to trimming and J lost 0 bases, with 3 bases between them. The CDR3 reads CASSLDGSYEQYF. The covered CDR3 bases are TGTGCCAGCAGCTTAGACGGCTCCTACGAG.

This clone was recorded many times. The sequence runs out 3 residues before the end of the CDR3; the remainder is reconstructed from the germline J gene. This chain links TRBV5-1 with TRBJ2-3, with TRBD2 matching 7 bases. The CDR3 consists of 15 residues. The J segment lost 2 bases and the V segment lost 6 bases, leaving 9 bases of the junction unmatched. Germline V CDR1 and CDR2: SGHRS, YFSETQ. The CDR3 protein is CASTLGSGNTDTQYF. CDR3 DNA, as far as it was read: TGCGCCAGCACCCTGGGGAGCGGGAACACAGATACG.

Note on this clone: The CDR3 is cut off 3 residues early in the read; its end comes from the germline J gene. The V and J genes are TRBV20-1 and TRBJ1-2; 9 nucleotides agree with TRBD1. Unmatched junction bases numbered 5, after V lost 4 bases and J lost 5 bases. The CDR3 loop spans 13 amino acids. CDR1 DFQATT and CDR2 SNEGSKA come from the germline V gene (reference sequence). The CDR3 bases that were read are TGCAGTGCTAATCACAGGGGGCAGTATGGC. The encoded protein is CSANHRGQYG. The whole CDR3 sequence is CSANHRGQYGYTF.

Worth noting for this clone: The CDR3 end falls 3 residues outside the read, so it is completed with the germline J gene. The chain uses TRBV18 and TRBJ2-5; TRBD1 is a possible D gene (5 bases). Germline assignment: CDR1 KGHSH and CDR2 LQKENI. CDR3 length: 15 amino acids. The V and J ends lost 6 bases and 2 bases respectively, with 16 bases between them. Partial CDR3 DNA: TGTGCCAGCTCCCCAGGTCGGGCAGGGCAAGAGACC. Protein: CASSPGRAGQET. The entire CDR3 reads CASSPGRAGQETQYF.

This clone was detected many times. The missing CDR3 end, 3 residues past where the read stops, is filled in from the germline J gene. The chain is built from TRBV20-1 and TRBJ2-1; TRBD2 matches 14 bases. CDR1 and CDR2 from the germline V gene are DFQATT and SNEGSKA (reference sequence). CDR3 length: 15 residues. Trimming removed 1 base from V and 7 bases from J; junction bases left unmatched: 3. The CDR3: CSARGLAGGFNEQFF. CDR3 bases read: TGCAGTGCTAGAGGACTAGCGGGAGGGTTTAATGAG.

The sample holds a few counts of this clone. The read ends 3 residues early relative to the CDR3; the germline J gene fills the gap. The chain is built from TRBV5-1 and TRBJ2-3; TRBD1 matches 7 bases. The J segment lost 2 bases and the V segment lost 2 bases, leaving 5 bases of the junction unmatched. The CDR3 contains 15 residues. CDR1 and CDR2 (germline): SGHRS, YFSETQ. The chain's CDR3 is CASSFKTGNTDTQYF. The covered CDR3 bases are TGCGCCAGCAGCTTTAAGACAGGGAACACAGATACG.

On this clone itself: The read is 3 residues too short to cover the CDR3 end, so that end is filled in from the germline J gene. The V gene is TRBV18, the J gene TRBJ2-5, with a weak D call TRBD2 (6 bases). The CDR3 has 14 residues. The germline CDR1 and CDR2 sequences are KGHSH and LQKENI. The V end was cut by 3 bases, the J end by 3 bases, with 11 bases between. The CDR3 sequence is CASSPTGVKETQYF. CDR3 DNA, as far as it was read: TGTGCCAGCTCACCGACGGGGGTGAAAGAGACC.

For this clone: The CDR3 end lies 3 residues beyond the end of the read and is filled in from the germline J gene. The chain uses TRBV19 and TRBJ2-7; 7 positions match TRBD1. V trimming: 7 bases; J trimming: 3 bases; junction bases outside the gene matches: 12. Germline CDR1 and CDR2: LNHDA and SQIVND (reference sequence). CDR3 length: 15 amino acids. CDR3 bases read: TGTGCCAGTACTCTATATTGGGGACAGATCTACGAG. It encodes CASTLYWGQIYE. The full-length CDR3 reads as CASTLYWGQIYEQYF.

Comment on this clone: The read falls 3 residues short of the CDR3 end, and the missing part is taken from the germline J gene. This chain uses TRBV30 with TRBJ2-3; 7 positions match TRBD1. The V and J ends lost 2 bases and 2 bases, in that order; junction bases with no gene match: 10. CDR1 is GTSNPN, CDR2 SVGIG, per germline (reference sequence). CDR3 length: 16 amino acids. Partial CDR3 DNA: TGTGCCTGGAGTCCCCGACAGGGCTATATCACAGATACG. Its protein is CAWSPRQGYITDT. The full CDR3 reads CAWSPRQGYITDTQYF.

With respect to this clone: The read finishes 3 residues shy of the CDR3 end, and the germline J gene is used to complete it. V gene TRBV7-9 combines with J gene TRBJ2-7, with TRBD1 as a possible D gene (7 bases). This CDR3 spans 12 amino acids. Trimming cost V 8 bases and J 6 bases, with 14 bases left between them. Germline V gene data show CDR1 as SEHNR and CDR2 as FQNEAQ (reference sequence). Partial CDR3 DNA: TGTGCCAGCGGCCGACAGGGAGGCGAG. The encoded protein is CASGRQGGE. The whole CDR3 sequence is CASGRQGGEQYF.

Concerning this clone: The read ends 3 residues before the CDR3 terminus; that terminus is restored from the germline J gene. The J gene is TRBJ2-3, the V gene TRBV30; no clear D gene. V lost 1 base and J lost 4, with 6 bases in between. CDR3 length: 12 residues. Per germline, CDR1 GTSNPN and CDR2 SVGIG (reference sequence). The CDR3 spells CAWSAPADTQYF. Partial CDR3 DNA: TGTGCCTGGAGTGCCCCGGCAGATACG. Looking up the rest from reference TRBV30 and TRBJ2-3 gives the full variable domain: SQTIHQWPATLVQPVGSPLSLECTVEGTSNPNLYWYRQAAGRGLQLLFYSVGIGQISSEVPQNLSASRPQDRQFILSSKKLLLSDSGFYLCAWSAPADTQYFGPGTRLTVL.

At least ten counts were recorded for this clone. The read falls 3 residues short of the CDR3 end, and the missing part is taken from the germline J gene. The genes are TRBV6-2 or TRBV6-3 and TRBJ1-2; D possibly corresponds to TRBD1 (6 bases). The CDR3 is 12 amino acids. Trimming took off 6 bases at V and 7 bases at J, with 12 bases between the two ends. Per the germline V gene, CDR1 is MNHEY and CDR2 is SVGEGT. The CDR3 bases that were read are TGTGCCAGCAGGGCCCTAGGGGGTGGC. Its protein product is CASRALGGG. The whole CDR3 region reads CASRALGGGYTF.

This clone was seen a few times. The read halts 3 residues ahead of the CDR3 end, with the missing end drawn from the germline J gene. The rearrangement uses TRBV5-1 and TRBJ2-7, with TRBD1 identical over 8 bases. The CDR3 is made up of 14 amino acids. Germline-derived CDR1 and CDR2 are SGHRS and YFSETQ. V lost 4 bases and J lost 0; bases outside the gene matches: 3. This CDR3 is CASSRTGSSYEQYF. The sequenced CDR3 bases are TGCGCCAGCAGCAGGACAGGGAGCTCCTACGAG.